This T cell receptor beta chain was recovered during a study of blood T cell repertoires in COVID-19. At the level of the study: Whether acute or convalescent, the COVID-19 samples came from the United States, Italy and Spain. Sources were T cells, B-cell-depleted T cells, or PBMCs; the material itself was cDNA or gDNA.

Per the original data handling: Cell counts per sample came from amplifying reference gene primers. Clones were sequenced by immunoSEQ multiplex PCR, and TCRdb holds only the in-frame ones, with some missing. The D gene and trimming were derived from the DNA, and the V and J assignments and clone size from that table. The sample holds hundreds of thousands of clones, about nine tenths seen once. Trimming stripped 4 bases from V and 0 bases from J, with 12 bases between. CDR3 length: 15 residues. Germline V gene data show CDR1 as SGHRS and CDR2 as YFSETQ. Sample: peripheral blood. The source of this sequence is a man between 18 and 29 years old with active or convalescent COVID-19. The rearrangement uses TRBV5-1 and TRBJ2-3, with D perhaps TRBD1 (6 bases). Here the CDR3 reads CASSRPQGSTDTQYF. In nucleotides, the CDR3 is TGCGCCAGCAGCCGACCCCAGGGGAGCACAGATACGCAGTATTTT.